The 16 T cell receptor beta chains given below trace back to one sample, sequenced in a study of cytomegalovirus exposure and HLA in healthy donors. Assay used: immunoSEQ multiplex PCR; TCRdb lists only in-frame clones, some missing. The table shows hundreds of thousands of clones, with less than 90% occurring only once. The sequenced sample consisted of PBMCs. These receptors were collected from a man younger than 30 in good health and CMV-seropositive.

V and J are TRBV4-1 and TRBJ2-7; TRBD2 is a possible D gene (5 bases). The ends were cut back, 1 base at V and 5 bases at J, with 18 bases in the middle. The CDR3 has 16 amino acids. In germline, CDR1 is MGHRA, CDR2 YSYEKL. The CDR3 loop is CASSQGTADASHEQYF. DNA of the CDR3: TGCGCCAGCAGCCAAGGTACAGCGGACGCTTCCCACGAGCAGTACTTC.

J is TRBJ1-1 and V is TRBV6-1, with D perhaps matching TRBD1 (6 bases). Trimming took 6 bases from V and 0 from J, leaving 11 bases between them. This CDR3 contains 14 residues. The germline V gene has CDR1 MNHNS and CDR2 SASEGT. The CDR3 reads CASSQGHMNTEAFF. The CDR3 nucleotides read TGTGCCAGCAGCCAGGGACATATGAACACTGAAGCTTTCTTT.

The chain recombines TRBV19 with TRBJ2-7; D could derive from TRBD1 or TRBD2 (6 bases each). Between the trimmed V and J ends, which lost 6 bases and 4 bases, there was a span of 16 bases. Per germline, CDR1 LNHDA and CDR2 SQIVND (reference sequence). The CDR3 contains 14 residues. CDR3 sequence (DNA): TGTGCCAGTAGGAATCATCCGGGGGCTTACGAGCAGTACTTC. Translation: CASRNHPGAYEQYF.

The J gene is TRBJ1-5, the V gene TRBV6-5; 7 bases are a match to TRBD1. The CDR3 runs to 15 residues. Germline CDR1 is MNHEY and CDR2 is SVGAGI. The trim removed 6 bases at V and 2 bases at J, leaving 7 bases unmatched. Here the CDR3 DNA reads TGTGCCAGCAGCCGACAGGGCTTTGGCAATCAGCCCCAGCATTTT. This codes for CASSRQGFGNQPQHF.

The chain links TRBV18 to TRBJ2-7; TRBD2 might be the D (6 bases). The V end lost 6 bases, the J end lost 2 bases, and 11 bases lay between the germline ends. The CDR3 has 13 residues. Looked up from germline, CDR1 is KGHSH and CDR2 is LQKENI. CDR3 sequence reads: CASSSGDAYEQYF. The CDR3, as DNA: TGTGCCAGCTCGTCGGGAGATGCCTACGAGCAGTACTTC.

The chain is built from TRBV5-4 and TRBJ1-1; 7 positions agree with TRBD1. Trimming cost V 2 bases and J 1 base; bases outside gene matches: 5. The CDR3 extends over 15 amino acids. Germline V gene lookup returns CDR1 SGHNT and CDR2 YYREEE (reference sequence). The CDR3 DNA follows: TGTGCCAGCAGCTTAAAAAGACAGGGGAACACTGAAGCTTTCTTT. This encodes CASSLKRQGNTEAFF.

CDR3 residues: CAISDLRQAFNEQFF. The CDR3 coding sequence is TGTGCCATCAGTGACCTGCGGCAGGCTTTCAATGAGCAGTTCTTC. The chain is built from TRBV10-3 and TRBJ2-1; D is uncertain. Germline CDR1 is ENHRY and CDR2 is SYGVKD. V was trimmed by 3 bases and J by 6 bases, leaving 15 bases between them. The CDR3 runs to 15 residues.

J is TRBJ1-5 and V is TRBV27; tentative D call: TRBD1 (5 bases). The CDR3 is 14 residues long. Looked up from germline, CDR1 is MNHEY and CDR2 is SMNVEV (reference sequence). With 1 base removed from V and 7 bases from J, the gap between germline ends came to 11 bases. The CDR3 here is CASSLLGGMQPQHF. CDR3 DNA sequence: TGTGCCAGCAGTTTATTGGGGGGTATGCAGCCCCAGCATTTT.

On this clone: One end of the junction varies from germline; a read error may be responsible. V gene TRBV20-1 combines with J gene TRBJ2-7; D unclear. The CDR3 is made up of 11 amino acids. Germline assignment: CDR1 DFQATT and CDR2 SNEGSKA (reference sequence). DNA for the CDR3: TGCAGTGCGAGAGGTCGGAACGAGCAGTACTTC. The encoded protein is CSARGRNEQYF.

The V gene is TRBV2, the J gene TRBJ2-7; 9 bases align to TRBD2. With V trimmed by 8 bases and J by 2 bases, 10 bases remained unmatched. CDR1 and CDR2 from the germline V gene are SNHLY and FYNNEI. CDR3 length: 15 residues. CDR3 DNA sequence: TGTGCCAGCTCCGCGGGGGGGGCCTCCCCCTACGAGCAGTACTTC. Translated: CASSAGGASPYEQYF.

The V and J genes are TRBV28 and TRBJ2-5; D is undetermined. Germline values: CDR1 MDHEN, CDR2 SYDVKM. V lost 3 bases, J lost 5 bases, and 16 bases lay in between. The CDR3 has 15 amino acids. Written as DNA, the CDR3 is TGTGCCAGCAGTTTCCCCCAGGTACTGAGGGAGACCCAGTACTTC. It yields the protein CASSFPQVLRETQYF.

The chain carries TRBV5-4 and TRBJ2-7, with D possibly matching TRBD1 (7 bases). Germline V lookup: CDR1 SGHNT, CDR2 YYREEE (reference sequence). CDR3 length equals 15 residues. Trimming removed 4 bases from V and 3 bases from J, with 17 bases in between. The CDR3 coding sequence is TGTGCCAGCAGCGATAAATCAGGGGGAGGCTACGAGCAGTACTTC. Encoded protein: CASSDKSGGGYEQYF. The variable domain in full, completed from reference TRBV5-4 and TRBJ2-7, reads ETGVTQSPTHLIKTRGQQVTLRCSSQSGHNTVSWYQQALGQGPQFIFQYYREEENGRGNFPPRFSGLQFPNYSSELNVNALELDDSALYLCASSDKSGGGYEQYFGPGTRLTVT.

This clone was detected once. The rearrangement joins TRBV10-3 to TRBJ1-1, with D possibly being TRBD1 (5 bases). Per germline, CDR1 ENHRY and CDR2 SYGVKD. Between the trimmed V and J ends, which lost 0 bases and 4 bases, there was a span of 12 bases. This CDR3 contains 15 residues. The CDR3 nucleotides are TGTGCCATCAGTGAGTCGCAGGGCCGTATCACTGAAGCTTTCTTT. Protein sequence: CAISESQGRITEAFF.

CDR3: CASCRASSGNTIYF. The CDR3 DNA reads TGTGCCAGCTGTCGGGCTAGCTCTGGAAACACCATATATTTT. The chain employs TRBV27 and TRBJ1-3; D is ambiguous. Looked up from germline, CDR1 is MNHEY and CDR2 is SMNVEV (reference sequence). The CDR3 sequence is 14 residues long. Deletions cut 8 bases from V and 0 bases from J, with 11 bases between.

V and J are TRBV28 and TRBJ1-2, with D uncertain. CDR1 MDHEN and CDR2 SYDVKM come from the germline V gene. Trimming removed 0 bases at V and 7 bases at J, with 6 bases between. This CDR3 has 12 residues. CDR3 sequence: CASSLWAGGYTF. The CDR3 nucleotides are TGTGCCAGCAGTTTATGGGCCGGTGGCTACACCTTC.

The chain combines TRBV27 with TRBJ2-3; TRBD2 is a possible D gene (5 bases). Trimming removed 5 bases at V and 1 base at J, with 13 bases between. The CDR3 consists of 15 residues. Germline CDR1 MNHEY, CDR2 SMNVEV (reference sequence). The CDR3 loop is CASSPRGPGTDTQYF. As DNA, the CDR3 is TGTGCCAGCAGTCCCCGCGGGCCCGGCACAGATACGCAGTATTTT.